Listed below are T cell receptor beta chains from one sample, sequenced in a study of shared clonotypes between healthy human individuals. Repertoires were generated with immunoSEQ multiplex PCR, while TCRdb's copy carries only in-frame clones and drops some. This sample has a few million clones, with approximately 92% found just once. The sequenced sample was naive CD4+ T cells sorted from blood. The receptor source for this set is a man aged 18-30 years in good health. Both conserved end residues are part of each CDR3. Fields, in order: clone size, D gene, J gene, V gene, CDR3 DNA, CDR3 protein. D genes are given only for firm matches. Clone size is shown for a subset of rows, as once, few, many or a class of expanded clone.

abundance: .
d_gene: TRBD2
j_gene: TRBJ2-5
v_gene: TRBV27
CDR3nt: TGTGCCAGCAGTCTCGTAGCGGGAGGTCTCTCACAAGAGACCCAGTACTTC
CDR3aa: CASSLVAGGLSQETQYF

abundance: .
d_gene: .
j_gene: TRBJ2-2
v_gene: TRBV10-1
CDR3nt: TGCGCCAGCAGTGCCTCCGGGCGAGGAAACACCGGGGAGCTGTTTTTT
CDR3aa: CASSASGRGNTGELFF

abundance: .
d_gene: TRBD2
j_gene: TRBJ2-5
v_gene: TRBV7-2
CDR3nt: TGTGCCAGCAGCTTAGCGCCCTTGAGCGGGAGGGCAGAGACCCAGTACTTC
CDR3aa: CASSLAPLSGRAETQYF

abundance: .
d_gene: .
j_gene: TRBJ2-5
v_gene: TRBV5-1
CDR3nt: TGCGCCAGCAGCTTGGGGGCGGTCATAGAAGAGACCCAGTACTTC
CDR3aa: CASSLGAVIEETQYF

abundance: .
d_gene: .
j_gene: TRBJ1-5
v_gene: TRBV19
CDR3nt: TGTGCCAGTACCTCCCCCCCCGGAAAGACAGGCGGCAATCAGCCCCAGCATTTT
CDR3aa: CASTSPPGKTGGNQPQHF

abundance: .
d_gene: .
j_gene: TRBJ1-6
v_gene: TRBV6-5
CDR3nt: TGTGCCAGCAGGCTCAAAGCGAATTCACCCCTCCACTTT
CDR3aa: CASRLKANSPLHF

abundance: once
d_gene: TRBD2
j_gene: TRBJ2-7
v_gene: TRBV6-6
CDR3nt: TGTGCCAGCAGTTACAACAGACTAGCGGGAGCCTACGAGCAGTACTTC
CDR3aa: CASSYNRLAGAYEQYF

abundance: .
d_gene: TRBD1
j_gene: TRBJ2-7
v_gene: TRBV4-1
CDR3nt: TGCGCCAGCAGCCTCCTTCCCGCAGGGGGCATAAACGAGCAGTACTTC
CDR3aa: CASSLLPAGGINEQYF

abundance: .
d_gene: TRBD2
j_gene: TRBJ2-5
v_gene: TRBV7-9
CDR3nt: TGTGCCAGCAGCCCGCGGACTAGCGGGGGGCGAGAGACCCAGTACTTC
CDR3aa: CASSPRTSGGRETQYF

abundance: .
d_gene: .
j_gene: TRBJ1-4
v_gene: TRBV6-1
CDR3nt: TGTGCCAGCAGTGAGATCTCTCAGAGGGGTGAAAAACTGTTTTTT
CDR3aa: CASSEISQRGEKLFF

abundance: .
d_gene: TRBD1
j_gene: TRBJ1-5
v_gene: TRBV19
CDR3nt: TGTGCCAGTATTCTGACAGGGGGGGATCAGCCCCAGCATTTT
CDR3aa: CASILTGGDQPQHF

abundance: .
d_gene: .
j_gene: TRBJ2-5
v_gene: TRBV28
CDR3nt: TGTGCCAGCAGTCCACGACTGGGCCCCCAAGAGACCCAGTACTTC
CDR3aa: CASSPRLGPQETQYF

abundance: .
d_gene: .
j_gene: TRBJ1-2
v_gene: TRBV11-2
CDR3nt: TGTGCCAGCAGCCGAGGAGGGAAAGGGGTTTATGGCTACACCTTC
CDR3aa: CASSRGGKGVYGYTF

abundance: once
d_gene: .
j_gene: TRBJ2-1
v_gene: TRBV14
CDR3nt: TGTGCCAGCAGCCCGAGACTTAGCTCCTACAATGAGCAGTTCTTC
CDR3aa: CASSPRLSSYNEQFF

abundance: .
d_gene: TRBD1
j_gene: TRBJ1-3
v_gene: TRBV30
CDR3nt: TGTGCCTGGAGCCATAGGACAGGGACTGGAAACACCATATATTTT
CDR3aa: CAWSHRTGTGNTIYF

abundance: .
d_gene: TRBD2
j_gene: TRBJ2-2
v_gene: TRBV2
CDR3nt: TGTGCCAGCGCCCTCGCGGGCGGGGGGGTGAGCGGGGAGCTGTTTTTT
CDR3aa: CASALAGGGVSGELFF

abundance: .
d_gene: .
j_gene: TRBJ1-2
v_gene: TRBV6-5
CDR3nt: TGTGCCAGCAGTTCACCAGGGGAGGTGTGGAATGGCTACACCTTC
CDR3aa: CASSSPGEVWNGYTF

abundance: .
d_gene: .
j_gene: TRBJ2-2
v_gene: TRBV4-3
CDR3nt: TGCGCCAGCAGCCAAGAGACTGACTGGGGGGAGCTGTTTTTT
CDR3aa: CASSQETDWGELFF

abundance: .
d_gene: .
j_gene: TRBJ2-1
v_gene: TRBV6-5
CDR3nt: TGTGCCAGCAGTCACGACAATGAGCAGTTCTTC
CDR3aa: CASSHDNEQFF

abundance: .
d_gene: .
j_gene: TRBJ2-1
v_gene: TRBV5-1
CDR3nt: TGCGCCAGCAGCTTGCCCCAGGGGGCGCAGGTAGCGGGACACAATGAGCAGTTCTTC
CDR3aa: CASSLPQGAQVAGHNEQFF

abundance: .
d_gene: .
j_gene: TRBJ1-3
v_gene: TRBV30
CDR3nt: TGTGCCTGGACCCTAGGGGGTGGTGGAAACACCATATATTTT
CDR3aa: CAWTLGGGGNTIYF

abundance: .
d_gene: TRBD2
j_gene: TRBJ2-7
v_gene: TRBV28
CDR3nt: TGTGCCAGCAAGGAGGGAGGGGCGTGGTACTTC
CDR3aa: CASKEGGAWYF

abundance: .
d_gene: TRBD1
j_gene: TRBJ1-5
v_gene: TRBV5-1
CDR3nt: TGCGCCAGCAGCCTGACAGGGGAACAGCCCCAGCATTTT
CDR3aa: CASSLTGEQPQHF

abundance: .
d_gene: TRBD2
j_gene: TRBJ2-7
v_gene: TRBV19
CDR3nt: TGTGCCAGTAGTCCCCCCCTTGGGGGGAGGGGTACCTACGAGCAGTACTTC
CDR3aa: CASSPPLGGRGTYEQYF

abundance: .
d_gene: .
j_gene: TRBJ2-4
v_gene: TRBV4-2
CDR3nt: TGTGCCAGCAGCCAAGTCCTGGGGGACTTAGCCAAAAACATTCAGTACTTC
CDR3aa: CASSQVLGDLAKNIQYF

abundance: once
d_gene: TRBD1
j_gene: TRBJ1-4
v_gene: TRBV10-3
CDR3nt: TGTGCCATCAGTGAGTCTTGGACAGGGGCCACTAATGAAAAACTGTTTTTT
CDR3aa: CAISESWTGATNEKLFF

abundance: .
d_gene: .
j_gene: TRBJ1-2
v_gene: TRBV7-8
CDR3nt: TGTGCCAGCAGCTTCCGGGACCCTGGGAGAGGAGATGGCTACACCTTC
CDR3aa: CASSFRDPGRGDGYTF

abundance: .
d_gene: TRBD1
j_gene: TRBJ1-5
v_gene: TRBV2
CDR3nt: TGTGCCAGCAGTGAACAGGGACAGGGACTCAATCAGCCCCAGCATTTT
CDR3aa: CASSEQGQGLNQPQHF

abundance: .
d_gene: .
j_gene: TRBJ2-2
v_gene: TRBV19
CDR3nt: TGTGCCAGTAGTATGTGGTGGGGGGAGCTGTTTTTT
CDR3aa: CASSMWWGELFF

abundance: .
d_gene: .
j_gene: TRBJ2-1
v_gene: TRBV7-2
CDR3nt: TGTGCCAGCAGCTTGTTGAGGGCTGACAATGAGCAGTTCTTC
CDR3aa: CASSLLRADNEQFF

abundance: .
d_gene: .
j_gene: TRBJ2-7
v_gene: TRBV18
CDR3nt: TGTGCCAGCTCAGGCCAAGGGCGAGGGGACGAGCAGTACTTC
CDR3aa: CASSGQGRGDEQYF

abundance: .
d_gene: .
j_gene: TRBJ2-5
v_gene: TRBV5-1
CDR3nt: TGCGCCAGCAGCTTGGGGGGTTCGGAGACCCAGTACTTC
CDR3aa: CASSLGGSETQYF

abundance: .
d_gene: .
j_gene: TRBJ1-1
v_gene: TRBV11-2
CDR3nt: TGTGCCAGCAGCTTACTCAGGGGTTGGACCACTGAAGCTTTCTTT
CDR3aa: CASSLLRGWTTEAFF

abundance: .
d_gene: .
j_gene: TRBJ2-5
v_gene: TRBV18
CDR3nt: TGTGCCAGCTCACCGGCAGGGGCGCGGATCGGGGAGACCCAGTACTTC
CDR3aa: CASSPAGARIGETQYF

abundance: .
d_gene: .
j_gene: TRBJ1-2
v_gene: TRBV5-1
CDR3nt: TGCGCCAGCAGCGAGGACCGGGGGGGCTACACCTTC
CDR3aa: CASSEDRGGYTF

abundance: once
d_gene: TRBD2
j_gene: TRBJ2-2
v_gene: TRBV2
CDR3nt: TGTGCCAGCAGTGATAATAGGGGAGGGGCCGGGGAGCTGTTTTTT
CDR3aa: CASSDNRGGAGELFF

abundance: .
d_gene: .
j_gene: TRBJ1-1
v_gene: TRBV7-8
CDR3nt: TGTGCCAGCAGCGCCGAACTGAACACTGAAGCTTTCTTT
CDR3aa: CASSAELNTEAFF

abundance: .
d_gene: TRBD1
j_gene: TRBJ1-6
v_gene: TRBV7-3
CDR3nt: TGTGCCAGCAGCGTCGACAGGGACAATTCACCCCTCCACTTT
CDR3aa: CASSVDRDNSPLHF

abundance: .
d_gene: .
j_gene: TRBJ1-5
v_gene: TRBV7-8
CDR3nt: TGTGCCAGCACTCCTGCGTGGGGGACATCCAACGGGCAGCCCCAGCATTTT
CDR3aa: CASTPAWGTSNGQPQHF

abundance: .
d_gene: .
j_gene: TRBJ2-7
v_gene: TRBV7-2
CDR3nt: TGTGCCAGCAGCTCGGACTGGGGCCGTTGGAACGAGCAGTACTTC
CDR3aa: CASSSDWGRWNEQYF

abundance: .
d_gene: TRBD1
j_gene: TRBJ1-2
v_gene: TRBV6-6
CDR3nt: TGTGCCAGCAGTTACTCCAGCGGACAGGGGGCTCGTGGCTACACCTTC
CDR3aa: CASSYSSGQGARGYTF

abundance: .
d_gene: TRBD2
j_gene: TRBJ2-3
v_gene: TRBV30
CDR3nt: TGTGCCTGGTCCCCAGGAGGCGGGAGCGCAGATACGCAGTATTTT
CDR3aa: CAWSPGGGSADTQYF

abundance: .
d_gene: .
j_gene: TRBJ2-1
v_gene: TRBV7-9
CDR3nt: TGTGCCAGCAGCTTAAAGTCGTCCAATGAGCAGTTCTTC
CDR3aa: CASSLKSSNEQFF

abundance: .
d_gene: TRBD2
j_gene: TRBJ2-7
v_gene: TRBV5-1
CDR3nt: TGCGCCAGCAGCCGGACGACTAGCGGGGTCTACGAGCAGTACTTC
CDR3aa: CASSRTTSGVYEQYF

abundance: .
d_gene: .
j_gene: TRBJ1-4
v_gene: TRBV15
CDR3nt: TGTGCCACCAGCAGTCGGCAGGCAACTAATGAAAAACTGTTTTTT
CDR3aa: CATSSRQATNEKLFF

abundance: .
d_gene: TRBD1
j_gene: TRBJ1-6
v_gene: TRBV6-1
CDR3nt: TGTGCCAGCAGTGTAGCCGGGACAGGGGTTGTTTCACCCCTCCACTTT
CDR3aa: CASSVAGTGVVSPLHF